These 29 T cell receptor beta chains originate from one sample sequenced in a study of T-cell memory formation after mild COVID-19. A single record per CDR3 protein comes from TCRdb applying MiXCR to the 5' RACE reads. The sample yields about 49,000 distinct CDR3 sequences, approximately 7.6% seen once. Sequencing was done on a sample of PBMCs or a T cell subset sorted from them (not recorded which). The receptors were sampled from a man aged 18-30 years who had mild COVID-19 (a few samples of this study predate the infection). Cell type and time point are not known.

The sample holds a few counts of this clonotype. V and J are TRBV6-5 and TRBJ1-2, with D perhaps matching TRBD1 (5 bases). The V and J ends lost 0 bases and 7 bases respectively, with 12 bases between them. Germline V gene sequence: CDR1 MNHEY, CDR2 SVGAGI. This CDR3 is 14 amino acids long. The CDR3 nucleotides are TGTGCCAGCAGTTACTCGACCAGGGCTGGTGGCTACACCTTC. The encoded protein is CASSYSTRAGGYTF.

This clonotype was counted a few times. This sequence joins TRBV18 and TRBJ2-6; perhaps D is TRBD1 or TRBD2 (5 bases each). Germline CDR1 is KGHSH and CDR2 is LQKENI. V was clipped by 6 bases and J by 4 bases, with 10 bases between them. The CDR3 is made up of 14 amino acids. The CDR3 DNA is TGTGCCAGCTCGCCTGGGACGGGGGCCAACGTCCTGACTTTC. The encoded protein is CASSPGTGANVLTF.

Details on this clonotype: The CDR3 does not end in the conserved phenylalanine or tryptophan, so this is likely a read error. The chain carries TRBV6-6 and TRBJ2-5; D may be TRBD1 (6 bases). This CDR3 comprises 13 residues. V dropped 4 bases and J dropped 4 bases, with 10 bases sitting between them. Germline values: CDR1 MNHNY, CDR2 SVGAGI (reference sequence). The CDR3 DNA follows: TGTGCCAGCAGTTCTCAGGGGCGAGAGACCCAGTACTTA. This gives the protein CASSSQGRETQYL.

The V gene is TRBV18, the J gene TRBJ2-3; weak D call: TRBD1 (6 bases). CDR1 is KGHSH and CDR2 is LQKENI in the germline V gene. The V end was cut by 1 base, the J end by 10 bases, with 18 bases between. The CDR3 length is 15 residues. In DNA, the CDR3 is TGTGCCAGCTCACCACGGGGGCCAGTCGCTATGGCGCAGTATTTT. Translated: CASSPRGPVAMAQYF.

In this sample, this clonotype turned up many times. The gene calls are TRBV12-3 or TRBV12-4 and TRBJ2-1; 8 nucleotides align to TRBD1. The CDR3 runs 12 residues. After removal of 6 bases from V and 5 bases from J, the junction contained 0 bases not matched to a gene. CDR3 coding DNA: TGTGCCAGCAGGGACAGGGACAATGAGCAGTTCTTC. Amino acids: CASRDRDNEQFF.

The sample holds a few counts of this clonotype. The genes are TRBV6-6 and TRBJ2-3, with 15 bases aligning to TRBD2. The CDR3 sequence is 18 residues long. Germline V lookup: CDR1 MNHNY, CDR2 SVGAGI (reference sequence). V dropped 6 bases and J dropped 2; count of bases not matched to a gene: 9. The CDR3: CASRGLAGGRGATDTQYF. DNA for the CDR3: TGTGCCAGCAGGGGACTAGCGGGGGGCCGCGGGGCCACAGATACGCAGTATTTT.

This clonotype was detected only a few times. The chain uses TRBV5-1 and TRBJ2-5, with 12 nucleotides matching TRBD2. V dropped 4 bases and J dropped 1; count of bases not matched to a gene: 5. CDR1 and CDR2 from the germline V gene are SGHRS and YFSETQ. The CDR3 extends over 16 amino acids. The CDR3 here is CASSLRLAGAQETQYF. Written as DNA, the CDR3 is TGCGCCAGCAGCCTACGACTAGCGGGGGCCCAAGAGACCCAGTACTTC. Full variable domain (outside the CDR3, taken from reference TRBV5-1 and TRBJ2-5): KAGVTQTPRYLIKTRGQQVTLSCSPISGHRSVSWYQQTPGQGLQFLFEYFSETQRNKGNFPGRFSGRQFSNSRSEMNVSTLELGDSALYLCASSLRLAGAQETQYFGPGTRLLVL.

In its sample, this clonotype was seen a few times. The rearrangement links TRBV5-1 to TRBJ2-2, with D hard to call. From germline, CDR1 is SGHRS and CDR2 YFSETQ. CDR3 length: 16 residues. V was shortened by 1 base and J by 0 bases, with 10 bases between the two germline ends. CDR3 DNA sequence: TGCGCCAGCAGCTTGAGATGGGGATCGAACACCGGGGAGCTGTTTTTT. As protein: CASSLRWGSNTGELFF. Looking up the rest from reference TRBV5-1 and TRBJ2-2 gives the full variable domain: KAGVTQTPRYLIKTRGQQVTLSCSPISGHRSVSWYQQTPGQGLQFLFEYFSETQRNKGNFPGRFSGRQFSNSRSEMNVSTLELGDSALYLCASSLRWGSNTGELFFGEGSRLTVL.

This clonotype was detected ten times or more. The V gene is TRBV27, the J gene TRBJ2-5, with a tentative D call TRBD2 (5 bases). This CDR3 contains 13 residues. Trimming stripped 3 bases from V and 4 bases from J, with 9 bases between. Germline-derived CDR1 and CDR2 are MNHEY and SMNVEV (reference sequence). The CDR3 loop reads CASSFSSRETQYF. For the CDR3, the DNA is TGTGCCAGCAGTTTTTCTAGCAGAGAGACCCAGTACTTC.

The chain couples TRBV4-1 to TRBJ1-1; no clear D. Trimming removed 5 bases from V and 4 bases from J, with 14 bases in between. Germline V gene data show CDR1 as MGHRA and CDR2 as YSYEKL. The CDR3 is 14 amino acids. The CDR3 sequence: CASSGRTVGTEAFF. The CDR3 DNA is TGCGCCAGCAGCGGGCGTACGGTGGGCACTGAAGCTTTCTTT.

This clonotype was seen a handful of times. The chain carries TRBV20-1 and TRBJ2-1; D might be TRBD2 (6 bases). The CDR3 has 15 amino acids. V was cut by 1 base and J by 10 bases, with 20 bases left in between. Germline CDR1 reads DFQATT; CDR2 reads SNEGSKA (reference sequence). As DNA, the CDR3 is TGCAGTGCTAGAGCCCGGGAGACCTCTACGACCGAGCAGTTCTTC. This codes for CSARARETSTTEQFF.

The CDR3: CATSDREPRGPYSYGYTF. CDR3 bases: TGTGCCACCAGTGATCGAGAACCCAGGGGGCCCTATTCCTATGGCTACACCTTC. The V gene is TRBV24-1, the J gene TRBJ1-2; 8 bases align to TRBD1. The germline gives CDR1 KGHDR, CDR2 SFDVKD. The length of the CDR3 is 18 residues. Trimming at V came to 3 bases and at J to 4 bases, leaving 15 bases not matched to a gene.

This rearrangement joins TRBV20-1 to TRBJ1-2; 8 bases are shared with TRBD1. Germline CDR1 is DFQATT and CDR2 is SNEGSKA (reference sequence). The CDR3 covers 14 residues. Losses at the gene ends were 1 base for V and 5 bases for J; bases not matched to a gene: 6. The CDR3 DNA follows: TGCAGTGCTAGAGTTGTTACAGGGGGGTATGGCTACACCTTC. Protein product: CSARVVTGGYGYTF.

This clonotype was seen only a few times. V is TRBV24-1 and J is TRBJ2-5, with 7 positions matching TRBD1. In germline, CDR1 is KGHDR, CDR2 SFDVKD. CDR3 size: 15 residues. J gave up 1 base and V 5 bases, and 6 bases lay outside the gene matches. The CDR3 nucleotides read TGTGCCACCAGTGGGGCAGGGGGATTCCAAGAGACCCAGTACTTC. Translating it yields CATSGAGGFQETQYF.

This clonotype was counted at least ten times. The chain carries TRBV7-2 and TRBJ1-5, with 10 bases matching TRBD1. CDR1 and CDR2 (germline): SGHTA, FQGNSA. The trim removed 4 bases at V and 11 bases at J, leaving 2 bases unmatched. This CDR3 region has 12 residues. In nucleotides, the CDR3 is TGTGCCAGCAGCTGGACAGGGGGAGCCCAGCATTTT. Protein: CASSWTGGAQHF. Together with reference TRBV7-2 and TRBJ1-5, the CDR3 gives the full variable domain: GAGVSQSPSNKVTEKGKDVELRCDPISGHTALYWYRQSLGQGLEFLIYFQGNSAPDKSGLPSDRFSAERTGGSVSTLTIQRTQQEDSAVYLCASSWTGGAQHFGDGTRLSIL.

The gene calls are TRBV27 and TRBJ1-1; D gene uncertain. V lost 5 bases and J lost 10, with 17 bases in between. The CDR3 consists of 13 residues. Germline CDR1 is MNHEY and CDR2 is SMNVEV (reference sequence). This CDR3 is CASSLGVRSRAFF. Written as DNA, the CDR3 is TGTGCCAGCAGTCTAGGAGTGCGAAGTAGAGCTTTCTTT.

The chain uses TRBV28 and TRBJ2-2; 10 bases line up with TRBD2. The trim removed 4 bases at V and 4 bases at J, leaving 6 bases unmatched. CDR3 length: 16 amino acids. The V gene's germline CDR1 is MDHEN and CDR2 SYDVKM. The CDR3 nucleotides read TGTGCCAGCAGTTACAGCGGGGGGGCGAGCACCGGGGAGCTGTTTTTT. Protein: CASSYSGGASTGELFF.

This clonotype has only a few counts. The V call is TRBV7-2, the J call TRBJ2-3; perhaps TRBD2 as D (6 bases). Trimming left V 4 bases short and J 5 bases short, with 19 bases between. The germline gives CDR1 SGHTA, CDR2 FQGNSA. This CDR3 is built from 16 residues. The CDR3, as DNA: TGTGCCAGCAGCTCCCCCCCGGGACTGGGTGGAGATACGCAGTATTTT. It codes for CASSSPPGLGGDTQYF.

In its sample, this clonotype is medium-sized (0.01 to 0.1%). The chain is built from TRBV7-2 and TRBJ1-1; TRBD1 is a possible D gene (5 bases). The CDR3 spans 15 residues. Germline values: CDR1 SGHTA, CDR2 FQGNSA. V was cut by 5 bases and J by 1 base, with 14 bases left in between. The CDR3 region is CASSPGLAKNTEAFF. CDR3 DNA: TGTGCCAGCAGCCCGGGACTAGCAAAGAACACTGAAGCTTTCTTT.

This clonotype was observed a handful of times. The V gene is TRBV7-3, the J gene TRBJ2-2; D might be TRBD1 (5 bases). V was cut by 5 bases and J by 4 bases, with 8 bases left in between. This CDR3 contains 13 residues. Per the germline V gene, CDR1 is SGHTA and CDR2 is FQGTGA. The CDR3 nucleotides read TGTGCCAGCAGCCCGACAGTCACCGGGGAGCTGTTTTTT. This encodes CASSPTVTGELFF.

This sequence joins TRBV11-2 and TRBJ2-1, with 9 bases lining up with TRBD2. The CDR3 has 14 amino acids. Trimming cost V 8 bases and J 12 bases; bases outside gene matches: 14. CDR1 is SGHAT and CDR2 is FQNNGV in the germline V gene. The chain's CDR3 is CASRTPRGGRSQFF. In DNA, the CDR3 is TGTGCCAGCCGAACCCCGCGGGGGGGCCGGTCGCAGTTCTTC.

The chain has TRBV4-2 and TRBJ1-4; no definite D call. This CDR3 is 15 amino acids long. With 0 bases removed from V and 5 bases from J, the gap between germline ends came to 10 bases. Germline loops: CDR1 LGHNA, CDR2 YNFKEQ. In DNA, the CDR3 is TGTGCCAGCAGCCAAGACGGCAGGCTGAATGAAAAACTGTTTTTT. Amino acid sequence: CASSQDGRLNEKLFF.

CDR3 protein: CASNRFGGQEGYTF. The CDR3 DNA sequence: TGTGCCAGCAACCGATTTGGGGGGCAGGAGGGCTACACCTTC. V is TRBV7-2 and J is TRBJ1-2, with D possibly matching TRBD1 (6 bases). CDR1 is SGHTA and CDR2 is FQGNSA in the germline V gene. CDR3 length equals 14 residues. V gave up 7 bases and J gave up 8 bases, with 20 bases separating them.

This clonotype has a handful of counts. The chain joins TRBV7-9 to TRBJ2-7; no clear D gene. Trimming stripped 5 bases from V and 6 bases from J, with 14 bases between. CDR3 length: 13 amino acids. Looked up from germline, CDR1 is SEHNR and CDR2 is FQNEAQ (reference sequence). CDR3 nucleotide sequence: TGTGCCAGCAGCCCGCGCAATGAGCCCGAGCAGTACGTC. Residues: CASSPRNEPEQYV.

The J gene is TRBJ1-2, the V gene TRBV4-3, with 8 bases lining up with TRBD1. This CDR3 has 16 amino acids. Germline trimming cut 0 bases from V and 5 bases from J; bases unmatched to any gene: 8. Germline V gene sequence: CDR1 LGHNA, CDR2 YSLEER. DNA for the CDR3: TGCGCCAGCAGCCAAGATTTCGCAGGGGGCTTTTATGGCTACACCTTC. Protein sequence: CASSQDFAGGFYGYTF.

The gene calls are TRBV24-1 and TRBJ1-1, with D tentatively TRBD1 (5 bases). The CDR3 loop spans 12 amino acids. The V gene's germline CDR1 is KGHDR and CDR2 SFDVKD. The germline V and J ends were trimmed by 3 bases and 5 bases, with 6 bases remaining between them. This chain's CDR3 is CATSDGGTEAFF. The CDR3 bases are TGTGCCACCAGTGATGGGGGGACTGAAGCTTTCTTT.

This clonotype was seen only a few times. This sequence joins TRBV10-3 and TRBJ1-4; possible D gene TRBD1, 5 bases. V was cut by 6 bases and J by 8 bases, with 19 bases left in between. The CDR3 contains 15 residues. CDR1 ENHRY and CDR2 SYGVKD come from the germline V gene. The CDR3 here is CAISDHRSSEEKLFF. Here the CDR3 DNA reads TGTGCCATCAGCGATCACAGGTCCAGTGAGGAAAAACTGTTTTTT.

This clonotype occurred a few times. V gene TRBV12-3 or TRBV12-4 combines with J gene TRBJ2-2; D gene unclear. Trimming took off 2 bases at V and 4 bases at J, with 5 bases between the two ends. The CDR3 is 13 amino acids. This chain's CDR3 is CASSLRSTGELFF. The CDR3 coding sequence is TGTGCCAGCAGTTTACGTAGCACCGGGGAGCTGTTTTTT.

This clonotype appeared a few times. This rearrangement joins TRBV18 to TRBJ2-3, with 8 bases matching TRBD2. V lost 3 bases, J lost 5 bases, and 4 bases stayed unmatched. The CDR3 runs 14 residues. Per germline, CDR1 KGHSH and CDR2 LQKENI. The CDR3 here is CASSPNRGGDTQYF. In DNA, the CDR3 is TGTGCCAGCTCACCTAACCGGGGGGGAGATACGCAGTATTTT.